A single sample is the source of the 29 T cell receptor beta chains below, sequenced in a study of T cell responses to AZD1222 COVID-19 vaccine. TCRdb's table, derived via immunoSEQ multiplex PCR, lists solely in-frame clones and lacks some. This sample has 140,000 to 150,000 clones; under 95% occur once, and the top ten carry 4% to 6%. Specimen: peripheral blood, collected on day 0 of AZD1222 vaccination. These receptors all stem from an adult in good health.

This clone has only one observation. This chain uses TRBV19 with TRBJ1-2; TRBD1 matches at 9 bases. The CDR3 sequence is 15 residues long. CDR1 is LNHDA and CDR2 is SQIVND in the germline V gene (reference sequence). After removal of 4 bases from V and 3 bases from J, the junction contained 6 bases not matched to a gene. CDR3 region: CASSKWRTGDYGYTF. The CDR3, as DNA: TGTGCCAGTAGTAAGTGGAGGACAGGGGACTATGGCTACACCTTC.

The chain combines TRBV7-2 with TRBJ2-6; D ambiguous. V lost 6 bases and J 2 bases, leaving 8 bases between the germline ends. This CDR3 spans 14 amino acids. Germline V CDR1 and CDR2: SGHTA, FQGNSA. The CDR3 loop reads CASSERAGANVLTF. CDR3 in DNA: TGTGCCAGCAGTGAAAGGGCTGGGGCCAACGTCCTGACTTTC.

The gene calls are TRBV5-1 and TRBJ2-1, with a tentative D call TRBD2 (5 bases). Germline V gene sequence: CDR1 SGHRS, CDR2 YFSETQ. The V end lost 4 bases, the J end lost 0 bases, and 11 bases lay between the germline ends. The CDR3 spans 15 residues. Here the CDR3 DNA reads TGCGCCAGCAGCCCGGGCCGGGGCTCCTACAATGAGCAGTTCTTC. Its protein product is CASSPGRGSYNEQFF. Full variable domain (outside the CDR3, taken from reference TRBV5-1 and TRBJ2-1): KAGVTQTPRYLIKTRGQQVTLSCSPISGHRSVSWYQQTPGQGLQFLFEYFSETQRNKGNFPGRFSGRQFSNSRSEMNVSTLELGDSALYLCASSPGRGSYNEQFFGPGTRLTVL.

The rearrangement joins TRBV28 to TRBJ1-1; 7 positions agree with TRBD1. Germline V CDR1 and CDR2: MDHEN, SYDVKM. This CDR3 is 12 amino acids long. The V gene end was trimmed by 5 bases and the J gene end by 13 bases; junction bases not matched to a gene: 10. The CDR3 nucleotides read TGTGCCAGCAGTCGCCAAGACAGGGACGGTTTCTTT. Its protein product is CASSRQDRDGFF.

The gene calls are TRBV28 and TRBJ1-6; 7 positions match TRBD1. J lost 10 bases, V lost 6 bases, and 9 bases had no gene match. Germline V gives CDR1 MDHEN, CDR2 SYDVKM. CDR3 size: 14 residues. DNA of the CDR3: TGTGCCAGCAGACGCCAGGGGGTAGGGTCACCCCTCCACTTT. Translation gives CASRRQGVGSPLHF.

V is TRBV29-1 and J is TRBJ1-2, with unresolved D. V was cut by 0 bases and J by 4 bases, with 12 bases left in between. CDR1 and CDR2 from the germline V gene are SQVTM and ANQGSEA. CDR3 length: 14 residues. The CDR3 bases are TGCAGCGTTGAAGATCGCCGGGGTGCCTATGGCTACACCTTC. Translating it yields CSVEDRRGAYGYTF.

This sequence joins TRBV9 and TRBJ2-3; TRBD1 matches at 10 bases. The CDR3 has 17 residues. Per the germline V gene, CDR1 is SGDLS and CDR2 is YYNGEE. V lost 1 base, J lost 2 bases, and 7 bases stayed unmatched. The CDR3 loop reads CASSVTPDRGYTDTQYF. In nucleotides, the CDR3 is TGTGCCAGCAGCGTAACCCCGGACAGGGGGTACACAGATACGCAGTATTTT.

V usage is TRBV27 and J usage is TRBJ1-4; no firm D call. In germline, CDR1 is MNHEY, CDR2 SMNVEV (reference sequence). The V and J ends lost 6 bases and 8 bases respectively, with 19 bases between them. The CDR3 spans 15 residues. CDR3 protein: CASSQSRWDREKLFF. CDR3 nucleotides: TGTGCCAGCAGCCAGAGTCGCTGGGATCGAGAAAAACTGTTTTTT. The complete variable domain, with remaining parts taken from reference TRBV27 and TRBJ1-4, reads EAQVTQNPRYLITVTGKKLTVTCSQNMNHEYMSWYRQDPGLGLRQIYYSMNVEVTDKGDVPEGYKVSRKEKRNFPLILESPSPNQTSLYFCASSQSRWDREKLFFGSGTQLSVL.

This chain links TRBV28 with TRBJ1-1; D is uncertain. This CDR3 is 15 amino acids long. The V and J ends lost 7 bases and 4 bases respectively, with 19 bases between them. Germline loops: CDR1 MDHEN, CDR2 SYDVKM. CDR3 sequence: CASTLVGFMGTEAFF. The DNA of the CDR3 is TGTGCCAGCACCTTGGTGGGTTTTATGGGCACTGAAGCTTTCTTT.

V is TRBV5-6 and J is TRBJ2-3; 8 bases align to TRBD2. Germline values: CDR1 SGHDT, CDR2 YYEEEE. V dropped 4 bases and J dropped 3; count of bases not matched to a gene: 10. This CDR3 spans 16 amino acids. In DNA form, the CDR3 reads TGTGCCAGCAGCCCGGGGGGGCCAAGGGGAACAGATACGCAGTATTTT. This sequence encodes CASSPGGPRGTDTQYF.

This clone was detected only a few times. V and J are TRBV7-8 and TRBJ1-3; tentatively, D is TRBD1 (6 bases). The CDR3 consists of 15 residues. The V and J ends lost 1 base and 0 bases respectively, with 7 bases between them. CDR1 SGHVS and CDR2 FQNEAQ come from the germline V gene. CDR3 bases: TGTGCCAGCAGCTTAGAAGGGGGCTCTGGAAACACCATATATTTT. Translated: CASSLEGGSGNTIYF.

The chain combines TRBV15 with TRBJ1-4; 9 nucleotides align to TRBD1. V was pared by 1 base and J by 8 bases, with 8 bases of the junction left unmatched. Germline V gene lookup returns CDR1 LNHNV and CDR2 YYDKDF (reference sequence). The CDR3 extends over 16 amino acids. DNA of the CDR3: TGTGCCACCAGCAGAGTAAACAGGGGGCAAGACGAAAAACTGTTTTTT. Translated, it gives CATSRVNRGQDEKLFF. Using reference TRBV15 and TRBJ1-4 for the parts outside the CDR3, the full variable domain is DAMVIQNPRYQVTQFGKPVTLSCSQTLNHNVMYWYQQKSSQAPKLLFHYYDKDFNNEADTPDNFQSRRPNTSFCFLDIRSPGLGDTAMYLCATSRVNRGQDEKLFFGSGTQLSVL.

The chain has TRBV2 and TRBJ1-2; 9 bases line up with TRBD1. The CDR3 length is 13 residues. V was pared by 8 bases and J by 8 bases, with 9 bases of the junction left unmatched. The germline V gene has CDR1 SNHLY and CDR2 FYNNEI. In DNA, the CDR3 is TGTGCCAGCGTACGGACAGGGGTGCTCGGCTACACCTTC. This encodes CASVRTGVLGYTF.

CDR3 in amino acids: CASSSGTSGKGSKNIQYF. CDR3 in DNA: TGTGCCAGCAGTTCCGGGACTAGCGGGAAGGGATCCAAAAACATTCAGTACTTC. The chain is built from TRBV27 and TRBJ2-4, with 13 bases lining up with TRBD2. Losses at the gene ends were 4 bases for V and 2 bases for J; bases not matched to a gene: 8. CDR1 is MNHEY and CDR2 is SMNVEV in the germline V gene (reference sequence). CDR3 length: 18 amino acids.

The chain's CDR3 is CATYGGEGYGYTF. DNA of the CDR3: TGTGCCACCTATGGGGGAGAAGGCTATGGCTACACCTTC. This rearrangement joins TRBV28 to TRBJ1-2; possible D gene TRBD1, 5 bases. V was cut by 10 bases and J by 4 bases, with 16 bases left in between. This CDR3 contains 13 residues. Germline loops: CDR1 MDHEN, CDR2 SYDVKM.

The J gene is TRBJ1-1, the V gene TRBV2; D unclear. The germline gives CDR1 SNHLY, CDR2 FYNNEI. With 8 bases removed from V and 4 bases from J, the gap between germline ends came to 14 bases. CDR3 length: 13 amino acids. The CDR3 nucleotides are TGTGCCAGCCTGAGCGGGGTCTCCACTGAAGCTTTCTTT. As protein: CASLSGVSTEAFF.

The chain joins TRBV21-1 to TRBJ2-7; the table's D call, TRBD2, has no DNA check behind it. TRBV21-1 is assigned pseudogene status. This CDR3 spans 18 amino acids. CDR3 region: CASSNLERLGGPTYEQYF. For the CDR3, the DNA is TGTGCCAGCAGCAATTTAGAGAGGCTGGGGGGACCTACCTACGAGCAGTACTTC.

The CDR3: CASSPNGVRGYTF. CDR3 DNA sequence: TGTGCCAGCAGCCCCAACGGGGTAAGGGGCTACACCTTC. The chain employs TRBV28 and TRBJ1-2; D is unclear. The ends were cut back, 6 bases at V and 8 bases at J, with 16 bases in the middle. CDR1 is MDHEN, CDR2 SYDVKM, per germline. The CDR3 is made up of 13 amino acids.

This chain uses TRBV4-2 with TRBJ1-1; D gene unclear. The V and J ends lost 5 bases and 1 base respectively, with 17 bases between them. Germline CDR1 reads LGHNA; CDR2 reads YNFKEQ. The CDR3 has 16 amino acids. The CDR3 protein is CASSASRAEKNTEAFF. CDR3 in DNA: TGTGCCAGCAGCGCCAGTAGAGCGGAGAAGAACACTGAAGCTTTCTTT.

The CDR3 DNA is TGTGCCAGCACTTTGCTTTCAAATCAGCCCCAGCATTTT. Its translation: CASTLLSNQPQHF. The V gene is TRBV2, the J gene TRBJ1-5; D is unclear. CDR1 SNHLY and CDR2 FYNNEI come from the germline V gene. Trimming shortened V by 7 bases and J by 4 bases, and 11 bases separated the two germline ends. The CDR3 is made up of 13 amino acids.

J is TRBJ2-2 and V is TRBV7-2; 9 nucleotides match TRBD2. This CDR3 spans 16 amino acids. V lost 5 bases, J lost 6 bases, and 10 bases stayed unmatched. The germline CDR1 and CDR2 sequences are SGHTA and FQGNSA. CDR3 bases: TGTGCCAGCAGCCGCGGGACTAGCTTCTTTCCCGGGGAGCTGTTTTTT. Its translation is CASSRGTSFFPGELFF.

This clone was seen just once. This chain connects TRBV9 to TRBJ2-1; D call uncertain. Germline V lookup: CDR1 SGDLS, CDR2 YYNGEE. CDR3 size: 15 residues. Trimming pared 1 base from V and 7 bases from J, leaving 15 bases between. DNA of the CDR3: TGTGCCAGCAGCGTATATCTGGGCGGAATGAATGAGCAGTTCTTC. Amino acid sequence: CASSVYLGGMNEQFF.

The rearrangement uses TRBV9 and TRBJ2-5; D might be TRBD2 (6 bases). CDR1 and CDR2 (germline): SGDLS, YYNGEE. The CDR3 runs 15 residues. The germline V and J ends were trimmed by 0 bases and 4 bases, with 13 bases remaining between them. The CDR3 DNA reads as TGTGCCAGCAGCGTAGCCGCGGGGAGGAGAGAGACCCAGTACTTC. Translated: CASSVAAGRRETQYF.

This clone was detected a few times. The chain recombines TRBV5-1 with TRBJ1-5; 9 nucleotides line up with TRBD1. The trim removed 1 base at V and 6 bases at J, leaving 2 bases unmatched. The CDR3 is 14 residues long. Germline CDR1 reads SGHRS; CDR2 reads YFSETQ. CDR3 sequence (DNA): TGCGCCAGCAGCTTGACAGGGGGCAGTCAGCCCCAGCATTTT. It is translated as CASSLTGGSQPQHF.

CDR3 residues: CASSLEDYRGAEEKLFF. The DNA of the CDR3 is TGTGCCAGCAGCTTAGAAGACTATCGGGGGGCAGAGGAAAAACTGTTTTTT. V usage is TRBV7-9 and J usage is TRBJ1-4, with a tentative D call TRBD1 (6 bases). Germline V gives CDR1 SEHNR, CDR2 FQNEAQ (reference sequence). Trimming took 1 base from V and 8 from J, leaving 20 bases between them. The CDR3 consists of 17 residues.

The chain is built from TRBV2 and TRBJ2-7; perhaps TRBD2 as D (6 bases). Germline CDR1 and CDR2: SNHLY and FYNNEI. The length of the CDR3 is 11 residues. Trimming removed 7 bases from V and 7 bases from J, with 11 bases in between. Here the CDR3 DNA reads TGTGCCAGCACGGACGCGGGGGAGCAGTACTTC. Protein: CASTDAGEQYF.

The chain employs TRBV6-2 or TRBV6-3 and TRBJ2-7; 8 bases are a match to TRBD1. Trimming at V came to 4 bases and at J to 1 base, leaving 12 bases not matched to a gene. Germline V CDR1 and CDR2: MNHEY, SVGEGT. This CDR3 comprises 17 residues. The CDR3 coding sequence is TGTGCCAGCAGTTTCCATCCTCAGGGGGCTGCATCCTACGAGCAGTACTTC. It yields the protein CASSFHPQGAASYEQYF.

The rearrangement joins TRBV9 to TRBJ2-3, with 8 bases matching TRBD2. Trimming took 3 bases from V and 2 from J; bases not matched to a gene: 2. CDR1 is SGDLS and CDR2 is YYNGEE in the germline V gene. The length of the CDR3 is 14 residues. The CDR3 loop reads CASSAGLATDTQYF. As DNA, the CDR3 is TGTGCCAGCAGCGCCGGACTAGCCACAGATACGCAGTATTTT.

The chain is built from TRBV5-5 and TRBJ1-4; D is possibly TRBD1 (6 bases). V lost 4 bases to trimming and J lost 5 bases, with 15 bases between them. Per the germline V gene, CDR1 is SGHKS and CDR2 is YYEKEE (reference sequence). The CDR3 runs to 15 residues. CDR3 coding DNA: TGTGCCAGCAGCCGCGTCGGACAGCAGAATGAAAAACTGTTTTTT. Translating gives CASSRVGQQNEKLFF.